Following are 10 T cell receptor beta chains from one sample sequenced in a study of human T cells and chemical hapten exposure. Time point here: patch test 2, 6 weeks after DPC sensitization. Regarding treatment: therapeutic diphenylcyclopropenone sensitization with weekly scalp DPC. The study extracted total RNA from unfractionated whole blood. TCRdb fed the RACE reads into MiXCR, producing one record per CDR3 protein. This sample has tens of thousands of distinct CDR3 sequences, with roughly a tenth found just once. This specimen was whole blood, taken in connection with sensitization to the hapten diphenylcyclopropenone (DPC). The receptors were gathered from a woman in her thirties with alopecia areata. Some clones in this sample may be carry-over from other donors' samples.

Ten or more counts support this clonotype. This chain connects TRBV7-9 to TRBJ1-1, with TRBD1 matching 8 bases. Germline V gene data show CDR1 as SEHNR and CDR2 as FQNEAQ (reference sequence). CDR3 length: 12 residues. Losses at the gene ends were 5 bases for V and 9 bases for J; bases not matched to a gene: 5. The CDR3, as DNA: TGTGCCAGCAGCGGGGACAGGACCAAAGCTTTCTTT. The encoded protein is CASSGDRTKAFF.

The sample holds many counts of this clonotype. The chain uses TRBV19 and TRBJ1-5; D might be TRBD1 (6 bases). The CDR3 extends over 14 amino acids. Trimming cost V 5 bases and J 4 bases, with 12 bases left between them. From germline, CDR1 is LNHDA and CDR2 SQIVND (reference sequence). The CDR3 region has the DNA TGTGCCAGTAGTGGCGGGGGCTGGAATCAGCCCCAGCATTTT. It encodes CASSGGGWNQPQHF.

The rearrangement joins TRBV28 to TRBJ2-3, with 8 bases fitting TRBD2. Germline CDR1 MDHEN, CDR2 SYDVKM. This CDR3 spans 14 amino acids. Unmatched junction bases numbered 15, after V lost 7 bases and J lost 12 bases. This CDR3 is CASNKFSGVLRQYF. In DNA form, the CDR3 reads TGTGCCAGCAACAAATTTAGCGGGGTCCTCCGTCAGTATTTT.

This clonotype was seen repeatedly, ten times or more. CDR3 bases: TGTGCCAGCTCACGTCAAGAGACCCAGTACTTC. It translates to CASSRQETQYF. The chain is built from TRBV18 and TRBJ2-5; D remains unclear. V was cut by 4 bases and J by 2 bases, with 2 bases left in between. The germline V gene has CDR1 KGHSH and CDR2 LQKENI. The CDR3 spans 11 residues.

V is TRBV20-1 and J is TRBJ2-2; 13 nucleotides match TRBD2. CDR1 and CDR2 (germline): DFQATT, SNEGSKA (reference sequence). The V gene end was trimmed by 1 base and the J gene end by 1 base; junction bases not matched to a gene: 6. The CDR3 is 18 residues long. CDR3 sequence (DNA): TGCAGTGCTAGAGTCGGGACTAGCGGGGAAGAGAACACCGGGGAGCTGTTTTTT. This encodes CSARVGTSGEENTGELFF.

This chain joins TRBV28 and TRBJ1-4, with no clear D. V was clipped by 5 bases and J by 0 bases, with 10 bases between them. Germline V gene data show CDR1 as MDHEN and CDR2 as SYDVKM. The CDR3 is made up of 15 amino acids. Here the CDR3 DNA reads TGTGCCAGCAGTGTTGTGGGGACAACTAATGAAAAACTGTTTTTT. Its translation is CASSVVGTTNEKLFF.

The sample holds a few counts of this clonotype. The V gene is TRBV2, the J gene TRBJ1-5; the D gene is possibly TRBD1 (5 bases). Germline values: CDR1 SNHLY, CDR2 FYNNEI. The CDR3 consists of 15 residues. Trimming shortened V by 8 bases and J by 6 bases, and 20 bases separated the two germline ends. The DNA for the CDR3 is TGTGCCAGCGAGGGCGACAGAGGAGGGATTCAGCCCCAGCATTTT. It encodes CASEGDRGGIQPQHF.

This sequence joins TRBV12-5 and TRBJ2-1; the D is unclear. The CDR3 contains 14 residues. V lost 2 bases, J lost 8 bases, and 13 bases lay in between. The V gene's germline CDR1 is LGHNT and CDR2 FRNRAP. This chain's CDR3 is CASGLHPSHYEQFF. The DNA of the CDR3 is TGTGCTAGTGGTTTGCATCCATCACACTATGAGCAGTTCTTC.

This clonotype was seen a few times. V and J are TRBV28 and TRBJ2-2; D gene unclear. This CDR3 has 18 amino acids. V was trimmed by 1 base and J by 1 base, leaving 16 bases between them. Germline V gene sequence: CDR1 MDHEN, CDR2 SYDVKM. The CDR3 loop is CASSLYVQTVKNTGELFF. DNA for the CDR3: TGTGCCAGCAGTTTATACGTCCAGACCGTAAAGAACACCGGGGAGCTGTTTTTT.

The chain is built from TRBV19 and TRBJ2-7; a possible D gene is TRBD2 (6 bases). From germline, CDR1 is LNHDA and CDR2 SQIVND (reference sequence). V dropped 6 bases and J dropped 4 bases, with 10 bases sitting between them. This CDR3 contains 12 residues. The CDR3 region is CASSGGVYEQYF. CDR3 coding DNA: TGTGCCAGTAGCGGAGGGGTTTACGAGCAGTACTTC.